The rows below give T cell receptor beta chains drawn from one sample of a study of cytomegalovirus exposure and HLA in healthy donors. The data were produced by immunoSEQ multiplex PCR, yet TCRdb's version contains in-frame clones alone and is incomplete. Recorded for this sample: more than 65,000 clones. What was sequenced was PBMCs. Receptors were obtained from a man aged 40-50 years in good health and CMV-seronegative. Each CDR3 is given with its conserved first and last residue. The D gene is left open where the match is weak. A row's size may be missing; if present it is once, few, many or a size class.

D	J	size	length	V	CDR3	DNA
TRBD1	TRBJ2-2	large	13	TRBV2	CATTTGGAGELFF	TGTGCCACCACGACAGGGGGCGCCGGGGAGCTGTTTTTT
-	TRBJ2-7	-	15	TRBV28	CASSLWATGYYEQYF	TGTGCCAGCAGTTTGTGGGCGACAGGTTACTACGAGCAGTACTTC
TRBD1	TRBJ2-7	-	14	TRBV18	CASSPLGQNYEQYF	TGTGCCAGCTCACCGTTGGGACAGAACTACGAGCAGTACTTC
TRBD1	TRBJ1-2	-	15	TRBV19	CASSIHKQGNYGYTF	TGTGCCAGTAGTATACACAAACAGGGGAACTATGGCTACACCTTC
-	TRBJ2-2	-	18	TRBV6-1	CASSEDSDSSLNTGELFF	TGTGCCAGCAGTGAAGATTCGGACAGCAGCCTAAACACCGGGGAGCTGTTTTTT
-	TRBJ2-1	-	14	TRBV4-1	CASRHQGGKVEQFF	TGCGCCAGCAGACACCAGGGAGGAAAGGTTGAGCAGTTCTTC
-	TRBJ2-1	-	17	TRBV19	CASSIGNAGASYNEQFF	TGTGCCAGTAGTATAGGGAATGCGGGGGCATCCTACAATGAGCAGTTCTTC
TRBD2	TRBJ2-1	-	13	TRBV5-1	CASSLREDNEQFF	TGCGCCAGCAGCCTACGGGAGGACAATGAGCAGTTCTTC
-	TRBJ1-3	-	15	TRBV7-8	CASSSFRGSGNTIYF	TGTGCCAGCAGCTCGTTCAGGGGCTCTGGAAACACCATATATTTT
TRBD2	TRBJ2-1	-	15	TRBV18	CASSLGLAGATEQFF	TGTGCCAGCTCACTTGGACTAGCGGGGGCCACTGAGCAGTTCTTC
-	TRBJ2-7	-	12	TRBV7-9	CASSLSSYEQYF	TGTGCCAGCAGCCTCAGCTCCTACGAGCAGTACTTC
TRBD1	TRBJ1-2	-	13	TRBV29-1	CSVDQGQSYGYTF	TGCAGCGTGGACCAGGGACAGTCCTATGGCTACACCTTC
-	TRBJ1-5	-	17	TRBV5-6	CASSLWGDASNNQPQHF	TGTGCCAGCAGCTTGTGGGGGGACGCCTCGAACAATCAGCCCCAGCATTTT